The next 22 T cell receptor beta chains were all read from a single sample in a study of cytomegalovirus exposure and HLA in healthy donors. TCRdb keeps only in-frame clones here, not all; method: immunoSEQ multiplex PCR. The table records some 41,000 clones, roughly 93% of them present only once. Sequencing input: PBMCs. The receptor source for this set is a woman between 18 and 29 years old in good health and CMV-seronegative.

The chain has TRBV15 and TRBJ2-2; 8 bases match TRBD2. The V and J ends lost 5 bases and 0 bases, in that order; junction bases with no gene match: 2. This CDR3 contains 15 residues. CDR1 LNHNV and CDR2 YYDKDF come from the germline V gene (reference sequence). As DNA, the CDR3 is TGTGCCACCAGCCCCGGGGGGGCGAACACCGGGGAGCTGTTTTTT. Amino acid sequence: CATSPGGANTGELFF.

The chain employs TRBV28 and TRBJ2-7; D gene unclear. Germline-derived CDR1 and CDR2 are MDHEN and SYDVKM. The CDR3 totals 11 residues. V was clipped by 7 bases and J by 3 bases, with 7 bases between them. The CDR3, as DNA: TGTGCCAGCACTTTCGGCTACGAGCAGTACTTC. Translated, it gives CASTFGYEQYF.

The chain uses TRBV28 and TRBJ1-1; 7 positions agree with TRBD1. The CDR3 runs to 15 residues. Germline lookup yields CDR1 MDHEN and CDR2 SYDVKM. With V trimmed by 5 bases and J by 1 base, 7 bases remained unmatched. CDR3: CASSDSQGPNTEAFF. The CDR3 region has the DNA TGTGCCAGCAGTGACTCACAGGGGCCGAACACTGAAGCTTTCTTT.

The CDR3 loop reads CATSRSGGLAADTQYF. CDR3 bases: TGTGCCACCAGCAGATCAGGGGGACTAGCGGCAGATACGCAGTATTTT. This chain connects TRBV15 to TRBJ2-3; TRBD2 matches at 11 bases. From germline, CDR1 is LNHNV and CDR2 YYDKDF (reference sequence). The CDR3 has 16 residues. V was pared by 2 bases and J by 4 bases, with 5 bases of the junction left unmatched.

The chain has TRBV28 and TRBJ1-2; D remains ambiguous. CDR3 length: 15 amino acids. Germline V CDR1 and CDR2: MDHEN, SYDVKM. V was pared by 2 bases and J by 1 base, with 11 bases between. The CDR3 reads CASSLGRADNYGYTF. The CDR3 DNA is TGTGCCAGCAGTTTAGGGAGGGCCGATAACTATGGCTACACCTTC.

The chain combines TRBV5-1 with TRBJ1-2; 7 bases are a match to TRBD1. V shed 4 bases, J shed 4 bases, and the junction held 13 bases outside the gene matches. The CDR3 is made up of 16 amino acids. Germline V lookup: CDR1 SGHRS, CDR2 YFSETQ. CDR3 DNA: TGCGCCAGCAGCCCATATGGACAGGACACACGCTATGGCTACACCTTC. Translated, it gives CASSPYGQDTRYGYTF. The full variable domain, its missing parts supplied by reference TRBV5-1 and TRBJ1-2, is KAGVTQTPRYLIKTRGQQVTLSCSPISGHRSVSWYQQTPGQGLQFLFEYFSETQRNKGNFPGRFSGRQFSNSRSEMNVSTLELGDSALYLCASSPYGQDTRYGYTFGSGTRLTVV.

This clone appeared a few times. The genes are TRBV5-1 and TRBJ2-2; 7 bases align to TRBD2. V trimming: 2 bases; J trimming: 1 base; junction bases outside the gene matches: 2. Germline V gene data show CDR1 as SGHRS and CDR2 as YFSETQ. The CDR3 is made up of 15 amino acids. Written as DNA, the CDR3 is TGCGCCAGCAGCTTTTCTAGCGGGAACACCGGGGAGCTGTTTTTT. Residues: CASSFSSGNTGELFF.

The J gene is TRBJ2-1, the V gene TRBV15, with 8 bases identical to TRBD2. Unmatched junction bases numbered 13, after V lost 2 bases and J lost 7 bases. Germline CDR1 LNHNV, CDR2 YYDKDF (reference sequence). CDR3 length: 17 amino acids. Here the CDR3 reads CATSRTLRGGGRNEQFF. In DNA, the CDR3 is TGTGCCACCAGCAGAACTCTGAGGGGCGGGGGGAGGAATGAGCAGTTCTTC.

This clone has just a few counts. V gene TRBV6-1 combines with J gene TRBJ1-2; tentative D call: TRBD1 (5 bases). Trimming took 3 bases from V and 4 from J, leaving 9 bases between them. The CDR3 has 13 residues. Germline loops: CDR1 MNHNS, CDR2 SASEGT. Here the CDR3 reads CASSDTGRYGYTF. For the CDR3, the DNA is TGTGCCAGCAGTGATACAGGCCGCTATGGCTACACCTTC.

This clone was recorded once. J is TRBJ1-2 and V is TRBV28; 7 bases are shared with TRBD1. The germline gives CDR1 MDHEN, CDR2 SYDVKM. J gave up 4 bases and V 8 bases, and 13 bases lay outside the gene matches. The CDR3 sequence is 15 residues long. CDR3 loop: CASRPPGTATYGYTF. The CDR3 region has the DNA TGTGCCAGCCGACCGCCCGGGACAGCGACCTATGGCTACACCTTC.

The chain is built from TRBV7-9 and TRBJ1-1, with 8 positions matching TRBD1. The CDR3 length is 13 residues. J was trimmed by 3 bases and V by 3 bases; bases with no gene match: 0. Looked up from germline, CDR1 is SEHNR and CDR2 is FQNEAQ (reference sequence). In nucleotides, the CDR3 is TGTGCCAGCAGCTTGACAGGGGACACTGAAGCTTTCTTT. It encodes CASSLTGDTEAFF.

The V gene is TRBV25-1, the J gene TRBJ2-3; D call uncertain. The germline V gene has CDR1 MGHDK and CDR2 SYGVNS. V was pared by 6 bases and J by 6 bases, with 13 bases between. The CDR3 contains 13 residues. The DNA for the CDR3 is TGTGCCAGCAGACGGCCTAGTGCGGATACGCAGTATTTT. Protein: CASRRPSADTQYF. The complete variable domain, with remaining parts taken from reference TRBV25-1 and TRBJ2-3, reads EADIYQTPRYLVIGTGKKITLECSQTMGHDKMYWYQQDPGMELHLIHYSYGVNSTEKGDLSSESTVSRIRTEHFPLTLESARPSHTSQYLCASRRPSADTQYFGPGTRLTVL.

CDR3 protein: CASSTTGNYGYTF. In nucleotides, the CDR3 is TGTGCCAGCAGTACGACTGGGAACTATGGCTACACCTTC. The chain uses TRBV27 and TRBJ1-2; unclear D gene. Between the trimmed V and J ends, which lost 5 bases and 2 bases, there was a span of 9 bases. Germline V CDR1 and CDR2: MNHEY, SMNVEV (reference sequence). The CDR3 totals 13 residues.

V usage is TRBV28 and J usage is TRBJ2-1; tentatively, D is TRBD2 (6 bases). The germline V and J ends were trimmed by 6 bases and 4 bases, with 13 bases remaining between them. The germline V gene encodes CDR1 MDHEN and CDR2 SYDVKM. The CDR3 has 14 amino acids. The CDR3 is CASSGGPRYNEQFF. The CDR3 DNA reads as TGTGCCAGCAGCGGAGGGCCGAGGTACAATGAGCAGTTCTTC.

The V call is TRBV2, the J call TRBJ2-5; 7 bases are a match to TRBD1. J gave up 3 bases and V 5 bases, and 3 bases lay outside the gene matches. This CDR3 is built from 13 residues. Germline lookup yields CDR1 SNHLY and CDR2 FYNNEI. The CDR3 DNA sequence: TGTGCCAGCAGTACGGACAGGAAAGAGACCCAGTACTTC. As protein: CASSTDRKETQYF. Filled out from reference TRBV2 and TRBJ2-5, the complete variable domain reads EPEVTQTPSHQVTQMGQEVILRCVPISNHLYFYWYRQILGQKVEFLVSFYNNEISEKSEIFDDQFSVERPDGSNFTLKIRSTKLEDSAMYFCASSTDRKETQYFGPGTRLLVL.

This chain links TRBV5-4 with TRBJ1-2; D is uncertain. V was trimmed by 1 base and J by 8 bases, leaving 21 bases between them. This CDR3 has 16 amino acids. Germline-derived CDR1 and CDR2 are SGHNT and YYREEE (reference sequence). In nucleotides, the CDR3 is TGTGCCAGCAGCTTGTGGGTTTCTGTGGAGAGGTCGGGCTACACCTTC. Protein sequence: CASSLWVSVERSGYTF.

The CDR3 loop reads CASSQDVAGDEQFF. CDR3 DNA sequence: TGCGCCAGCAGCCAAGATGTAGCGGGAGATGAGCAGTTCTTC. The chain is built from TRBV4-1 and TRBJ2-1; TRBD2 aligns across 9 bases. The germline V gene encodes CDR1 MGHRA and CDR2 YSYEKL. The CDR3 runs 14 residues. With 0 bases clipped from V and 8 bases from J, the junction kept 2 bases outside the gene matches.

This chain uses TRBV28 with TRBJ1-1; perhaps TRBD1 as D (6 bases). Trimming pared 7 bases from V and 7 bases from J, leaving 19 bases between. The length of the CDR3 is 14 residues. In germline, CDR1 is MDHEN, CDR2 SYDVKM. CDR3 residues: CASTLGYREGEAFF. Written as DNA, the CDR3 is TGTGCCAGCACTCTAGGGTACAGGGAGGGTGAAGCTTTCTTT.

This chain uses TRBV7-6 with TRBJ1-1, with D possibly TRBD1 on 5 matching bases. Germline assignment: CDR1 SGHVS and CDR2 FNYEAQ. The CDR3 is 12 amino acids. Trimming cost V 4 bases and J 6 bases, with 9 bases left between them. CDR3 nucleotide sequence: TGTGCCAGCAGCTCGGACACGGCTGAAGCTTTCTTT. As protein: CASSSDTAEAFF. Full variable domain (missing parts from reference TRBV7-6 and TRBJ1-1): GAGVSQSPRYKVTKRGQDVALRCDPISGHVSLYWYRQALGQGPEFLTYFNYEAQQDKSGLPNDRFSAERPEGSISTLTIQRTEQRDSAMYRCASSSDTAEAFFGQGTRLTVV.

The chain uses TRBV6-1 and TRBJ1-1; D gene uncertain. Trimming left V 2 bases short and J 4 bases short, with 8 bases between. Germline lookup yields CDR1 MNHNS and CDR2 SASEGT. The CDR3 is made up of 13 amino acids. The CDR3 DNA reads TGTGCCAGCAGTGAATATCGGGGCACTGAAGCTTTCTTT. It specifies CASSEYRGTEAFF.

This chain joins TRBV4-1 and TRBJ2-4; 10 positions match TRBD1. Germline V gives CDR1 MGHRA, CDR2 YSYEKL. CDR3 length: 16 amino acids. The trim removed 1 base at V and 2 bases at J, leaving 2 bases unmatched. CDR3 nucleotide sequence: TGCGCCAGCAGCCAAGGGGGACAGGGGCCCAAAAACATTCAGTACTTC. Encoded protein: CASSQGGQGPKNIQYF.

This sequence joins TRBV19 and TRBJ1-2; tentative D call: TRBD1 (5 bases). Germline V gene lookup returns CDR1 LNHDA and CDR2 SQIVND (reference sequence). V was trimmed by 5 bases and J by 4 bases, leaving 14 bases between them. The CDR3 extends over 14 amino acids. The CDR3 here is CASSSTGTAYGYTF. In DNA form, the CDR3 reads TGTGCCAGTAGTTCCACCGGGACTGCCTATGGCTACACCTTC.